This TCR beta chain was retrieved from a study of tumor-infiltrating lymphocytes in oesophageal squamous cell carcinoma. TCRdb passed the PCR reads through MiXCR, listing each CDR3 protein once. The data show about 21,000 distinct CDR3 sequences, under 40% seen once. The germline V gene encodes CDR1 MGHRA and CDR2 YSYEKL. With 1 base removed from V and 3 bases from J, the gap between germline ends came to 19 bases. This CDR3 region has 17 residues. Specimen: esophageal tumor tissue. The receptor comes from a male donor with esophageal squamous cell carcinoma. The J gene is TRBJ2-7, the V gene TRBV4-1, with D perhaps TRBD1 (6 bases). This chain's CDR3 is CASSQVYWGHGSYEQYF. CDR3 bases: TGCGCCAGCAGCCAAGTCTATTGGGGACATGGGAGCTACGAGCAGTACTTC.